The 2 T cell receptor beta chains below all came from one sample that was sequenced in a study of cytotoxic CD8 clonotypes in ibrutinib-treated CLL. This table comes from immunoSEQ multiplex PCR, and its TCRdb copy is limited to in-frame clones, with some not included. The repertoire holds around 70,000 clones, with 90% as singletons. The sample was PBMCs, taken after 12 months of ibrutinib treatment. The receptors originated from a human donor with chronic lymphocytic leukemia.

The chain is built from TRBV7-5 and TRBJ2-7. TRBV7-5 is classified as a pseudogene. The CDR3 runs to 13 residues. CDR3 protein: CVRSLDPVSQQYF. The DNA for the CDR3 is TGTGTCAGAAGCTTAGATCCTGTATCGCAGCAGTACTTC.

The chain uses TRBV30 and TRBJ1-1, with TRBD1 matching 7 bases. In germline, CDR1 is GTSNPN, CDR2 SVGIG (reference sequence). J gave up 1 base and V 2 bases, and 4 bases lay outside the gene matches. The CDR3 totals 14 residues. The CDR3 loop reads CAWSFGQENTEAFF. DNA of the CDR3: TGTGCCTGGAGTTTTGGACAGGAGAACACTGAAGCTTTCTTT. Complete variable domain (other parts from reference TRBV30 and TRBJ1-1): SQTIHQWPATLVQPVGSPLSLECTVEGTSNPNLYWYRQAAGRGLQLLFYSVGIGQISSEVPQNLSASRPQDRQFILSSKKLLLSDSGFYLCAWSFGQENTEAFFGQGTRLTVV.